Below, 27 T cell receptor beta chains from the same sample are listed, as sequenced in a study of T cell responses to AZD1222 COVID-19 vaccine. TCRdb's copy holds only in-frame clones and misses some; the assay was immunoSEQ multiplex PCR. The table has some 81,000 clones, about 93% seen once. This material consisted of peripheral blood, taken 28 days after the second AZD1222 dose. These receptors all stem from an adult who received the AZD1222 COVID-19 vaccine.

In this sample, this clone turned up once. V is TRBV5-6 and J is TRBJ1-2; D is possibly TRBD1 (6 bases). V dropped 0 bases and J dropped 2 bases, with 11 bases sitting between them. Germline loops: CDR1 SGHDT, CDR2 YYEEEE. This CDR3 has 15 amino acids. The CDR3 DNA follows: TGTGCCAGCAGCTTGGATTGGACAGCAAACTATGGCTACACCTTC. It codes for CASSLDWTANYGYTF. The full variable domain, completed using reference TRBV5-6 and TRBJ1-2, is DAGVTQSPTHLIKTRGQQVTLRCSPKSGHDTVSWYQQALGQGPQFIFQYYEEEERQRGNFPDRFSGHQFPNYSSELNVNALLLGDSALYLCASSLDWTANYGYTFGSGTRLTVV.

The gene calls are TRBV30 and TRBJ1-2, with a weak D call TRBD1 (6 bases). The CDR3 runs to 14 residues. Trimming removed 3 bases from V and 7 bases from J, with 18 bases in between. CDR1 and CDR2 (germline): GTSNPN, SVGIG (reference sequence). CDR3 sequence (DNA): TGTGCCTGGAGCGTAACCGCAGGGGAGATTGGCTACACCTTC. Its translation: CAWSVTAGEIGYTF. The full variable domain, in which reference TRBV30 and TRBJ1-2 provide the parts outside the CDR3, is SQTIHQWPATLVQPVGSPLSLECTVEGTSNPNLYWYRQAAGRGLQLLFYSVGIGQISSEVPQNLSASRPQDRQFILSSKKLLLSDSGFYLCAWSVTAGEIGYTFGSGTRLTVV.

The chain carries TRBV5-1 and TRBJ2-1, with D perhaps given as TRBD1 or TRBD2 (5 bases each). This CDR3 has 13 residues. V was pared by 6 bases and J by 5 bases, with 12 bases between. The germline V gene encodes CDR1 SGHRS and CDR2 YFSETQ. Here the CDR3 DNA reads TGCGCCAGCATGTGGGGGTCCCACAATGAGCAGTTCTTC. The encoded protein is CASMWGSHNEQFF.

The V call is TRBV18, the J call TRBJ1-1, with TRBD1 identical over 9 bases. The CDR3 length is 16 residues. Germline CDR1 KGHSH, CDR2 LQKENI. J was trimmed by 3 bases and V by 4 bases; bases with no gene match: 9. DNA of the CDR3: TGTGCCAGCTCACACGGACAGGGGCCGGGGGACACTGAAGCTTTCTTT. Encoded protein: CASSHGQGPGDTEAFF.

The chain is built from TRBV11-3 and TRBJ2-7; D gene unclear. This CDR3 region has 14 residues. V lost 6 bases to trimming and J lost 0 bases, with 12 bases between them. Germline V gene lookup returns CDR1 SGHNT and CDR2 YENEEA. The CDR3 is CASRWVKSSYEQYF. The CDR3 nucleotides read TGTGCCAGCAGGTGGGTCAAGAGCTCCTACGAGCAGTACTTC.

The chain uses TRBV13 and TRBJ2-5, with 7 bases fitting TRBD1. Germline V CDR1 and CDR2: PRHDT, FYEKMQ (reference sequence). CDR3 length: 14 residues. V dropped 5 bases and J dropped 4; count of bases not matched to a gene: 7. The CDR3: CASSRQGSPETQYF. CDR3 nucleotide sequence: TGTGCCAGCAGCCGACAGGGCTCCCCAGAGACCCAGTACTTC.

V usage is TRBV12-1 and J usage is TRBJ2-7; TRBD2 reflects the table's D call only, with no check against the DNA. TRBV12-1 is tagged as a pseudogene. This CDR3 is 15 amino acids long. The CDR3 is CASSPREAGSYEQYF. DNA of the CDR3: TGTGCCAGCAGCCCCCGGGAGGCCGGTTCCTACGAGCAGTACTTC.

V and J are TRBV3-1 (or the pseudogene TRBV3-2) and TRBJ1-6; TRBD1 aligns across 7 bases. The V and J ends lost 4 bases and 14 bases, in that order; junction bases with no gene match: 8. Germline V gives CDR1 LGHDT, CDR2 YNNKEL (reference sequence). The CDR3 spans 13 residues. CDR3 in DNA: TGTGCCAGCAGCCGGGTAGCGACAGGGTCCCTCCACTTT. Translating gives CASSRVATGSLHF.

V gene TRBV18 combines with J gene TRBJ2-7; D gene ambiguous. The CDR3 totals 14 residues. V lost 3 bases and J 4 bases, leaving 13 bases between the germline ends. The germline gives CDR1 KGHSH, CDR2 LQKENI. The CDR3 loop reads CASSPQDRIYEQYF. The CDR3 DNA follows: TGTGCCAGCTCACCCCAGGATCGGATATACGAGCAGTACTTC.

The chain couples TRBV30 to TRBJ1-4; D unclear. Germline V CDR1 and CDR2: GTSNPN, SVGIG (reference sequence). Trimming took 0 bases from V and 5 from J, leaving 7 bases between them. The CDR3 spans 13 residues. The CDR3 region is CAWSVRMNEKLFF. The CDR3 region has the DNA TGTGCCTGGAGTGTACGAATGAATGAAAAACTGTTTTTT.

This chain joins TRBV15 and TRBJ2-7; D call uncertain. The CDR3 consists of 11 residues. V dropped 8 bases and J dropped 7 bases, with 12 bases sitting between them. Germline lookup yields CDR1 LNHNV and CDR2 YYDKDF (reference sequence). The DNA for the CDR3 is TGTGCCACCCCTCCACGTTTAGAGCAGTACTTC. Translation: CATPPRLEQYF.

This sequence joins TRBV5-1 and TRBJ1-6; TRBD1 is a possible D gene (5 bases). The germline V and J ends were trimmed by 4 bases and 14 bases, with 25 bases remaining between them. This CDR3 has 16 residues. The germline gives CDR1 SGHRS, CDR2 YFSETQ. DNA for the CDR3: TGCGCCAGCAGCCGGAGCTATTCAGGGTCCCTGGGCACCCTCCACTTT. This encodes CASSRSYSGSLGTLHF.

V usage is TRBV4-2 and J usage is TRBJ1-1; no firm D call. CDR1 and CDR2 from the germline V gene are LGHNA and YNFKEQ. V was clipped by 0 bases and J by 1 base, with 3 bases between them. The CDR3 runs to 13 residues. The CDR3 region is CASSQERNTEAFF. In DNA form, the CDR3 reads TGTGCCAGCAGCCAAGAACGGAACACTGAAGCTTTCTTT.

The chain couples TRBV7-9 to TRBJ2-3; D remains ambiguous. This CDR3 is built from 12 residues. Deletions cut 5 bases from V and 4 bases from J, with 7 bases between. CDR1 SEHNR and CDR2 FQNEAQ come from the germline V gene (reference sequence). The CDR3 loop reads CASSPGPDTQYF. CDR3 sequence (DNA): TGTGCCAGCAGCCCGGGCCCAGATACGCAGTATTTT.

The chain has TRBV29-1 and TRBJ1-1, with 7 bases lining up with TRBD1. J lost 4 bases, V lost 6 bases, and 8 bases had no gene match. Germline V gene data show CDR1 as SQVTM and CDR2 as ANQGSEA. CDR3 length: 13 residues. CDR3 nucleotide sequence: TGCAGCGTGAAGGGGACAGAGGTCACTGAAGCTTTCTTT. Amino acid sequence: CSVKGTEVTEAFF.

This chain links TRBV3-1 (or the pseudogene TRBV3-2) with TRBJ1-2; 8 positions agree with TRBD1. Germline V CDR1 and CDR2: LGHDT, YNNKEL (reference sequence). The CDR3 runs to 16 residues. Unmatched junction bases numbered 10, after V lost 3 bases and J lost 4 bases. The CDR3 DNA reads TGTGCCAGCAGCCAGGGGGGGGGACAGGACGTCTATGGCTACACCTTC. Protein: CASSQGGGQDVYGYTF.

The J gene is TRBJ2-3, the V gene TRBV6-4; D remains ambiguous. V shed 6 bases and J shed 2 bases, with 12 bases lying between them. CDR3 length: 14 amino acids. Germline values: CDR1 MRHNA, CDR2 SNTAGT. CDR3 bases: TGTGCCAGCAGCGTGGGGATCTACACAGATACGCAGTATTTT. Translated, it gives CASSVGIYTDTQYF.

This clone was seen a single time. The V and J genes are TRBV6-5 and TRBJ2-3, with 7 positions matching TRBD2. Germline CDR1 reads MNHEY; CDR2 reads SVGAGI. The CDR3 length is 13 residues. The V segment lost 9 bases and the J segment 5 bases; nucleotides outside the gene matches: 8. In DNA form, the CDR3 reads TGTGCCAGTTGTGTGGGGGGGGGAGATACGCAGTATTTT. This sequence encodes CASCVGGGDTQYF.

This rearrangement joins TRBV2 to TRBJ1-3, with 7 bases fitting TRBD1. Unmatched junction bases numbered 7, after V lost 9 bases and J lost 2 bases. This CDR3 has 14 residues. In germline, CDR1 is SNHLY, CDR2 FYNNEI. DNA for the CDR3: TGTGCCAGTCTCTCGACAGGGCCTGGAAACACCATATATTTT. Residues: CASLSTGPGNTIYF. The whole variable domain, filled in from reference TRBV2 and TRBJ1-3, reads EPEVTQTPSHQVTQMGQEVILRCVPISNHLYFYWYRQILGQKVEFLVSFYNNEISEKSEIFDDQFSVERPDGSNFTLKIRSTKLEDSAMYFCASLSTGPGNTIYFGEGSWLTVV.

The chain links TRBV5-8 to TRBJ1-4, with D unresolved. The V end lost 2 bases, the J end lost 1 base, and 9 bases lay between the germline ends. The CDR3 is 15 residues long. Germline lookup yields CDR1 SGHTS and CDR2 YDEGEE. CDR3 sequence (DNA): TGTGCCAGCAGCTTTACGGGGTTAACTAATGAAAAACTGTTTTTT. Translating it yields CASSFTGLTNEKLFF.

The V call is TRBV5-1, the J call TRBJ2-2; D may be TRBD1 (6 bases). Trimming removed 1 base from V and 1 base from J, with 8 bases in between. Germline V lookup: CDR1 SGHRS, CDR2 YFSETQ. This CDR3 has 15 amino acids. CDR3 sequence (DNA): TGCGCCAGCAGCTTGCCACAGGGGAACACCGGGGAGCTGTTTTTT. Amino acids: CASSLPQGNTGELFF.

The V call is TRBV3-1 (or the pseudogene TRBV3-2), the J call TRBJ2-3; D is uncertain. Trimming removed 4 bases from V and 5 bases from J, with 10 bases in between. The germline V gene has CDR1 LGHDT and CDR2 YNNKEL (reference sequence). The CDR3 spans 13 residues. As DNA, the CDR3 is TGTGCCAGCAGCCCAGCCCCCGGAGATACGCAGTATTTT. Its protein product is CASSPAPGDTQYF.

This clone was found a few times. The chain employs TRBV5-6 and TRBJ2-7; perhaps D is TRBD1 or TRBD2 (5 bases each). Trimming pared 1 base from V and 2 bases from J, leaving 7 bases between. The CDR3 length is 13 residues. CDR1 and CDR2 from the germline V gene are SGHDT and YYEEEE. The CDR3 sequence is CASSLWGTYEQYF. The CDR3 DNA reads TGTGCCAGCAGCTTGTGGGGGACCTACGAGCAGTACTTC.

This chain joins TRBV6-6 and TRBJ2-2, with D perhaps matching TRBD2 (6 bases). Deletions cut 5 bases from V and 2 bases from J, with 18 bases between. The CDR3 has 17 amino acids. Looked up from germline, CDR1 is MNHNY and CDR2 is SVGAGI (reference sequence). In DNA form, the CDR3 reads TGTGCCAGCAGTCACCCGAACGGAGGGTACAACACCGGGGAGCTGTTTTTT. This encodes CASSHPNGGYNTGELFF.

J is TRBJ1-5 and V is TRBV7-2; 10 bases align to TRBD1. The junction had 14 bases not matched to a gene; V was cut back by 5 bases and J by 7 bases. The CDR3 is made up of 17 amino acids. Germline assignment: CDR1 SGHTA and CDR2 FQGNSA. CDR3 amino acids: CASSPEGTGALLQPQHF. The DNA for the CDR3 is TGTGCCAGCAGCCCAGAGGGGACAGGGGCTCTTTTGCAGCCCCAGCATTTT.

The chain recombines TRBV5-1 with TRBJ1-1, with D maybe TRBD1 (5 bases). Trimming cost V 4 bases and J 10 bases, with 14 bases left between them. This CDR3 region has 12 residues. Germline V gene lookup returns CDR1 SGHRS and CDR2 YFSETQ. The DNA of the CDR3 is TGCGCCAGCAGCCCCCCCCGGGGCTTAGCTTTCTTT. Encoded protein: CASSPPRGLAFF.

This chain links TRBV5-8 with TRBJ1-1, with TRBD1 as a possible D gene (6 bases). Trimming took off 2 bases at V and 0 bases at J, with 8 bases between the two ends. In germline, CDR1 is SGHTS, CDR2 YDEGEE. CDR3 size: 14 residues. DNA for the CDR3: TGTGCCAGCAGCTTAAGGGGGGTGAACACTGAAGCTTTCTTT. Translation: CASSLRGVNTEAFF.